What follows are 3 T cell receptor beta chains derived from one specimen sequenced in a study of cytomegalovirus exposure and HLA in healthy donors. The PCR ran on 60 Vbeta and 13 Jbeta primers. The method was immunoSEQ multiplex PCR; TCRdb's version includes in-frame clones alone and lacks a portion of them. The sample includes hundreds of thousands of clones, around nine tenths of them seen just once. Specimen: PBMCs. These TCRs come from a woman in her late teens or twenties in good health and CMV-seronegative.

About this clone: A read error may produce the germline difference seen at one junction end. V usage is TRBV7-7 and J usage is TRBJ2-2; possible D gene TRBD2, 8 bases. CDR1 SSHAT and CDR2 FNYEAQ come from the germline V gene (reference sequence). The CDR3 runs 15 residues. CDR3 sequence (DNA): TGTGCTAGCAGCCCAGGGGGACTAGTAGGTGGGGAGCTGTTTTTT. Amino acid sequence: CASSPGGLVGGELFF.

The rearrangement joins TRBV25-1 to TRBJ1-3, with 11 bases aligning to TRBD1. Trimming at V came to 4 bases and at J to 3 bases, leaving 2 bases not matched to a gene. Germline V gene sequence: CDR1 MGHDK, CDR2 SYGVNS. This CDR3 has 15 amino acids. The CDR3 coding sequence is TGTGCCAGCAGTGGGACAGGGGGCGGTGGAAACACCATATATTTT. Encoded protein: CASSGTGGGGNTIYF. Filled out from reference TRBV25-1 and TRBJ1-3, the complete variable domain reads EADIYQTPRYLVIGTGKKITLECSQTMGHDKMYWYQQDPGMELHLIHYSYGVNSTEKGDLSSESTVSRIRTEHFPLTLESARPSHTSQYLCASSGTGGGGNTIYFGEGSWLTVV.

This clone was seen a single time. V is TRBV5-6 and J is TRBJ1-1; 9 bases line up with TRBD1. This CDR3 contains 14 residues. Germline trimming cut 4 bases from V and 4 bases from J; bases unmatched to any gene: 5. Germline loops: CDR1 SGHDT, CDR2 YYEEEE. CDR3 sequence: CASSRGQGSTEAFF. In nucleotides, the CDR3 is TGTGCCAGCAGCCGAGGACAGGGGAGCACTGAAGCTTTCTTT. The entire variable domain, with the rest obtained from reference TRBV5-6 and TRBJ1-1, is as follows: DAGVTQSPTHLIKTRGQQVTLRCSPKSGHDTVSWYQQALGQGPQFIFQYYEEEERQRGNFPDRFSGHQFPNYSSELNVNALLLGDSALYLCASSRGQGSTEAFFGQGTRLTVV.